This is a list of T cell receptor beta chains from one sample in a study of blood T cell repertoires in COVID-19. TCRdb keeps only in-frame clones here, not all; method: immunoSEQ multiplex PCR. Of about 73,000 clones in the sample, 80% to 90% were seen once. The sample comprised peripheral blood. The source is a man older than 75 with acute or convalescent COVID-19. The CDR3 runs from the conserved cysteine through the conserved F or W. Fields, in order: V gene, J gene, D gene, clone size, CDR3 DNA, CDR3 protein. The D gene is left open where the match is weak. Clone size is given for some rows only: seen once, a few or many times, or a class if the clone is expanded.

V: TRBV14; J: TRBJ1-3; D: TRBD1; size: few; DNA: TGTGCCAGCAGCTACCCGGGACAGGGCCAAGGAAACACCATATATTTT; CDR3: CASSYPGQGQGNTIYF
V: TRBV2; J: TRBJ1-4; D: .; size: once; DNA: TGTGCCAGCAGTGAGGACGGAGGATTTAATGAAAAACTGTTTTTT; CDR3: CASSEDGGFNEKLFF
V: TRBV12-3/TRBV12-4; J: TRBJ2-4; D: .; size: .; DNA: TGTGCCAGCAGTCCCCGCCACAGGGAACAGTACTTC; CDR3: CASSPRHREQYF
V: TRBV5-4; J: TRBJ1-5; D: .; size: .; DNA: TGTGCCAGCAGCCCAGGTTGGGATCAGCCCCAGCATTTT; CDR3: CASSPGWDQPQHF
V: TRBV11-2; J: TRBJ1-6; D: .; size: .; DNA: TGTGCCAGCAGCTTAGGGCAGGGTCAATCACCCCTCCACTTT; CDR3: CASSLGQGQSPLHF
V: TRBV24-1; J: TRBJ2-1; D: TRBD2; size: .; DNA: TGTGCCACCAGTGGCGGTAGCGGGCATCCCTACAATGAGCAGTTCTTC; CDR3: CATSGGSGHPYNEQFF
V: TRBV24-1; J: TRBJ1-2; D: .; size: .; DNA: TGTGCCACCAGTGATTTCTTAGGGGATGGCTACACCTTC; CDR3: CATSDFLGDGYTF
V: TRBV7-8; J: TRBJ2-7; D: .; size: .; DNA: TGTGCCAGCACCTTTCTCGAGGGCAAGGCGGACGAGCAGTACTTC; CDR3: CASTFLEGKADEQYF
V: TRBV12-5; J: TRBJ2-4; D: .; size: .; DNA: TGTGCTAGTGGTTTCAACGGGAGACAGAGAGCCAAAAACATTCAGTACTTC; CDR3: CASGFNGRQRAKNIQYF
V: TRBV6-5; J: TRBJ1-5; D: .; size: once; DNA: TGTGCCAGCAGTCCTGGGACATCTAGCAATCAGCCCCAGCATTTT; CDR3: CASSPGTSSNQPQHF
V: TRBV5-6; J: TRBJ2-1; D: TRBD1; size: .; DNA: TGTGCCAGCAGCTGGACCGGGACAGGGGGTTCAAATGAGCAGTTCTTC; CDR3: CASSWTGTGGSNEQFF
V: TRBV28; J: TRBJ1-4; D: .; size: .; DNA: TGTGCCAGCCAAACCCCGAGCGGTACTAATGAAAAACTGTTTTTT; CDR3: CASQTPSGTNEKLFF
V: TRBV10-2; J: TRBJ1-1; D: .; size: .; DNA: TGCGCCAGCAGTGAGATGGGAGGAACTGAAGCTTTCTTT; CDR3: CASSEMGGTEAFF
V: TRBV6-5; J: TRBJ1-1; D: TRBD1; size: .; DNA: TGTGCCAGCAGCCCCGGACAGGGACAAAGGGAAGCTTTCTTT; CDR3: CASSPGQGQREAFF
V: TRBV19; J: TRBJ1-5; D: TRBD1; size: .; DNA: TGTGCCAGTAGTATAGATGCCGGGGACAGAAATCAGCCCCAGCATTTT; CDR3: CASSIDAGDRNQPQHF
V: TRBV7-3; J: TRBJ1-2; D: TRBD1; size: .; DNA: TGTGCCAGCAGCCCCGGACAGGGAGGAGGCTACACCTTC; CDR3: CASSPGQGGGYTF
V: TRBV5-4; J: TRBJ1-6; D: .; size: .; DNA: TGTGCCAGCAGCTTGGCTGGCAGGGTTGGTCCACCCCTCCACTTT; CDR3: CASSLAGRVGPPLHF
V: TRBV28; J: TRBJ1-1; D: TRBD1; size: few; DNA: TGTGCCAGCAGTTTAAGGGGGCGCGGGTCTGAAGCTTTCTTT; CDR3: CASSLRGRGSEAFF
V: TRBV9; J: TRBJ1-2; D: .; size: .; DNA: TGTGCCAGCAGCGCATCACAGGGAAACTATGGCTACACCTTC; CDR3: CASSASQGNYGYTF
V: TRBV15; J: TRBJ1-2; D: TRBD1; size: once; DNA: TGTGCCACCAGCAGAGGACAGGGGGAAAACTATGGCTACACCTTC; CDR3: CATSRGQGENYGYTF
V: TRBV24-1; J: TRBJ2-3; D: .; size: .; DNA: TGTGCCACCAGCTACAGGGATGATACGCAGTATTTT; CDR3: CATSYRDDTQYF
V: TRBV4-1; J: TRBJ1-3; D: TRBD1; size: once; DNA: TGCGCCAGCAGCCAAGAGCCGGACAGGGCCTCTGGAAACACCATATATTTT; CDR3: CASSQEPDRASGNTIYF
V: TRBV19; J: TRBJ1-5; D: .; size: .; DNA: TGTGCCAGTAGTATGGGCGACATCTCGAATCAGCCCCAGCATTTT; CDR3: CASSMGDISNQPQHF
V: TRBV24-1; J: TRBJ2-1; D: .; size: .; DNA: TGTGCCACCAGTCAGGGGATTGGTGAGCAGTTCTTC; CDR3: CATSQGIGEQFF